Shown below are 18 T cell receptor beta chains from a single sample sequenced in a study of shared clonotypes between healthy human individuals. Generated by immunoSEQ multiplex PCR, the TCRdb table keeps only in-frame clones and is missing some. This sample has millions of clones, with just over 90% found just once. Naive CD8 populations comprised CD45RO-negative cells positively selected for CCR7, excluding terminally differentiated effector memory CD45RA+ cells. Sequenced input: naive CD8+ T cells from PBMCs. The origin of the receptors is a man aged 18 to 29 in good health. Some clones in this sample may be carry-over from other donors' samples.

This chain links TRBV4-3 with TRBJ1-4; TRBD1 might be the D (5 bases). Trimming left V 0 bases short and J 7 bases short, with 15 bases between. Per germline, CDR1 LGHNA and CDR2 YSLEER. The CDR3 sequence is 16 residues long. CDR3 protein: CASSQEFFRAGEKLFF. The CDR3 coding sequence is TGCGCCAGCAGCCAAGAGTTCTTCAGGGCTGGTGAAAAACTGTTTTTT.

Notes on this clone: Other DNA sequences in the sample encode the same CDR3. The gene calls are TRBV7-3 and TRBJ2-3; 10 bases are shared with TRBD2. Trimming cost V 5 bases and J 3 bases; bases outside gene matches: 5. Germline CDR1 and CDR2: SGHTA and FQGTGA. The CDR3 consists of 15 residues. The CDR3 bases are TGTGCCAGCAGCCCCGGGACTAGCGCTACAGATACGCAGTATTTT. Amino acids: CASSPGTSATDTQYF.

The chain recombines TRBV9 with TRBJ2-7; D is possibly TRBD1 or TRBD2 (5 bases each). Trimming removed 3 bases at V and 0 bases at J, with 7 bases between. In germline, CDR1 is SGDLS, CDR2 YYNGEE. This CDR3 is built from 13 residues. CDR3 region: CASSEGTSYEQYF. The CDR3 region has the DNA TGTGCCAGCAGCGAGGGGACCTCCTACGAGCAGTACTTC.

The CDR3 here is CASSPPQGTGELFF. DNA of the CDR3: TGTGCCAGCAGCCCGCCACAGGGCACCGGGGAGCTGTTTTTT. The chain joins TRBV9 to TRBJ2-2; possibly TRBD1 for D (6 bases). The germline V gene has CDR1 SGDLS and CDR2 YYNGEE. V lost 4 bases and J lost 4, with 11 bases in between. The CDR3 runs 14 residues.

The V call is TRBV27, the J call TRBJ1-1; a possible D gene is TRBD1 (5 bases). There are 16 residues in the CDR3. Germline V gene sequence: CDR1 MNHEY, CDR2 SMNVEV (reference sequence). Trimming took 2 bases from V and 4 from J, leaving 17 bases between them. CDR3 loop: CASSLGGWPRATEAFF. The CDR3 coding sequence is TGTGCCAGCAGTTTAGGGGGTTGGCCCCGAGCCACTGAAGCTTTCTTT.

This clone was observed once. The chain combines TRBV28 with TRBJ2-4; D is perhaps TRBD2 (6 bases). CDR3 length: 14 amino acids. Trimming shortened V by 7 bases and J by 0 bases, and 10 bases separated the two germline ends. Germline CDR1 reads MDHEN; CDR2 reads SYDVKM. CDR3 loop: CASISGQAKNIQYF. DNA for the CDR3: TGTGCCAGCATTAGCGGCCAAGCCAAAAACATTCAGTACTTC. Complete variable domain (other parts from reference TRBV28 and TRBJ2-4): DVKVTQSSRYLVKRTGEKVFLECVQDMDHENMFWYRQDPGLGLRLIYFSYDVKMKEKGDIPEGYSVSREKKERFSLILESASTNQTSMYLCASISGQAKNIQYFGAGTRLSVL.

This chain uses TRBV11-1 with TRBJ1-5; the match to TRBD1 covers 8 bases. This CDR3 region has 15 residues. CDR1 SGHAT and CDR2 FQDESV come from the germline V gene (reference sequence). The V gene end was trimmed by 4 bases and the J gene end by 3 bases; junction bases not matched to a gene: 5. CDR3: CASSSGTGPNQPQHF. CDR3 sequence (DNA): TGTGCCAGCAGCTCCGGGACAGGTCCCAATCAGCCCCAGCATTTT.

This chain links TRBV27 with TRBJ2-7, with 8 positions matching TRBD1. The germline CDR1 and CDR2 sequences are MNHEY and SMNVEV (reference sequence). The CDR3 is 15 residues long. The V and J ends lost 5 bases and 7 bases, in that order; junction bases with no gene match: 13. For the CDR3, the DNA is TGTGCCAGCAGTGACAGGGGCTGGGCGGTCCAGGAGCAGTACTTC. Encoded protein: CASSDRGWAVQEQYF.

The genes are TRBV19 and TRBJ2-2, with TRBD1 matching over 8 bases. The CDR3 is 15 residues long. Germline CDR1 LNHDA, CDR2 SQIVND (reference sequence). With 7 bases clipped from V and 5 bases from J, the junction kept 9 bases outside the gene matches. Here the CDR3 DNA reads TGTGCCAGTAAAAGGGGACAGGAACCAACCGGGGAGCTGTTTTTT. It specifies CASKRGQEPTGELFF.

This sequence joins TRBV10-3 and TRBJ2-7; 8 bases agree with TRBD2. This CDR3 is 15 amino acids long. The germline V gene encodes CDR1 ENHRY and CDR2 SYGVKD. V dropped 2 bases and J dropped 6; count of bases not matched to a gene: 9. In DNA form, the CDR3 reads TGTGCCATCAGTGAGGGTGGGACTAGGCCGAGCGAGCAGTACTTC. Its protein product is CAISEGGTRPSEQYF.

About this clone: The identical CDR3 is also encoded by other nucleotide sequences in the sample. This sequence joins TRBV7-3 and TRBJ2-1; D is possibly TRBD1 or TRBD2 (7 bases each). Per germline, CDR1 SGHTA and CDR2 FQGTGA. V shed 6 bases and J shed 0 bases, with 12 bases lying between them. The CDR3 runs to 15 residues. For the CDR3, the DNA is TGTGCCAGCAGTCTCAGGGGGGGCTCCTACAATGAGCAGTTCTTC. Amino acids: CASSLRGGSYNEQFF.

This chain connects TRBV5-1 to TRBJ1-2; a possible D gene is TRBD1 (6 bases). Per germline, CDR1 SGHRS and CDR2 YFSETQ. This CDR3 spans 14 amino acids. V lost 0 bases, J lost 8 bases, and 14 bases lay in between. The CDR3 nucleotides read TGCGCCAGCAGCTTGGCTGGGGGGCCGGCGGGCTACACCTTC. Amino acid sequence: CASSLAGGPAGYTF.

CDR3 sequence reads: CASSLADRIYGYTF. DNA of the CDR3: TGCGCCAGCAGCTTGGCCGACAGAATCTATGGCTACACCTTC. V usage is TRBV5-1 and J usage is TRBJ1-2; perhaps TRBD1 as D (5 bases). The germline V gene encodes CDR1 SGHRS and CDR2 YFSETQ. V lost 0 bases and J lost 4, with 10 bases in between. This CDR3 contains 14 residues.

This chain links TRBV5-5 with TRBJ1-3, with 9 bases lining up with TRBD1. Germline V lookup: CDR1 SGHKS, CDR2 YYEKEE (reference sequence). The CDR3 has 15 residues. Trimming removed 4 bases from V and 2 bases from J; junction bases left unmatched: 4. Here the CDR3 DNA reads TGTGCCAGCAGCATACAGGGGGCTACTGGAAACACCATATATTTT. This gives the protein CASSIQGATGNTIYF. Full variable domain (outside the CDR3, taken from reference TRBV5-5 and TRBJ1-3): DAGVTQSPTHLIKTRGQQVTLRCSPISGHKSVSWYQQVLGQGPQFIFQYYEKEERGRGNFPDRFSARQFPNYSSELNVNALLLGDSALYLCASSIQGATGNTIYFGEGSWLTVV.

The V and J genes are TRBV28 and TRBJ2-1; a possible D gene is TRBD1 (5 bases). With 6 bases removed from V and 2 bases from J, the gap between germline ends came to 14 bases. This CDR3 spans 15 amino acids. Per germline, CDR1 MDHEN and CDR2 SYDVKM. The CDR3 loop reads CASSNQGFPYNEQFF. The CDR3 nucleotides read TGTGCCAGCAGCAATCAGGGTTTCCCCTACAATGAGCAGTTCTTC.

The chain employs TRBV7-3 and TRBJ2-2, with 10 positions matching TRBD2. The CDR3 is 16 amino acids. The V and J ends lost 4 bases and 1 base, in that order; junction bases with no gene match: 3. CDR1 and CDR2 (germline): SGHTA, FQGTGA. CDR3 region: CASSSLAGGNTGELFF. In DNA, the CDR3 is TGTGCCAGCAGCTCCTTAGCGGGAGGGAACACCGGGGAGCTGTTTTTT.

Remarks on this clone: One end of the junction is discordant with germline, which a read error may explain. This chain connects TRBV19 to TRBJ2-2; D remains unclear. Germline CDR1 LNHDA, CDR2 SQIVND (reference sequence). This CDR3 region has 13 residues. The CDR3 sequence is CASSILNNGELFF. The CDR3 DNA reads TGTGCCAGTAGTATATTAAACAACGGGGAGCTGTTTTTT.

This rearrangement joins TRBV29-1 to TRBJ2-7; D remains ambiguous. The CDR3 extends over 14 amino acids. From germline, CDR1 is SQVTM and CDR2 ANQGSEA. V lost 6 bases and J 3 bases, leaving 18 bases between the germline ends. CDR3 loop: CSVDQVGLGYEQYF. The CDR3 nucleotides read TGCAGCGTGGACCAGGTGGGGTTAGGCTACGAGCAGTACTTC.